This T cell receptor (beta chain) derives from a study of cytomegalovirus exposure and HLA in healthy donors. Findings and limits, study-wide: Segments of the TCR beta V type were, in most cases, productive about 90% or about 30% of the time in an earlier analysis.

13 Jbeta primers and 60 Vbeta primers were used for the PCR. Profiling relied on immunoSEQ multiplex PCR, and the TCRdb table lists in-frame clones only, not all of them. The sample holds about 160,000 clones, around 86% seen once. This clone has more than one count but fewer than ten. Its antigen is unidentified. The TCR sequence derives from a girl aged 2 to 9 in good health and CMV-seropositive. The sample consisted of PBMCs.

The CDR3, as DNA: TGTGCCAGCAGCTTAGGACAGGGGGTAGACAATGAGCAGTTCTTC. Protein product: CASSLGQGVDNEQFF. V gene TRBV11-3 combines with J gene TRBJ2-1; 9 positions agree with TRBD1. CDR1 and CDR2 from the germline V gene are SGHNT and YENEEA. J lost 5 bases, V lost 1 base, and 3 bases had no gene match. The CDR3 runs 15 residues. Drawing the rest from reference TRBV11-3 and TRBJ2-1, the complete variable domain is EAGVVQSPRYKIIEKKQPVAFWCNPISGHNTLYWYLQNLGQGPELLIRYENEEAVDDSQLPKDRFSAERLKGVDSTLKIQPAELGDSAVYLCASSLGQGVDNEQFFGPGTRLTVL.